One sample yielded the 29 T cell receptor beta chains listed below, sequenced in a study of CD8 T cells in Susac syndrome. cDNA came from about 0.51 to 1 ug RNA primed by random hexamers. TCRdb analysed the immunoSEQ multiplex PCR reads with MiXCR anew, one entry per CDR3 protein. The table shows around 100,000 distinct CDR3 sequences, with about 95% occurring only once. Input material: CD8+ T cells from PBMCs. The source is a human donor with Susac syndrome.

The V call is TRBV13, the J call TRBJ2-1; 13 nucleotides match TRBD2. This CDR3 has 23 amino acids. Germline V gene lookup returns CDR1 PRHDT and CDR2 FYEKMQ (reference sequence). The V and J ends lost 1 base and 0 bases, in that order; junction bases with no gene match: 18. CDR3 DNA sequence: TGTGCCAGCAGCTTAGCGGGACAGGGGTCAGGACTAGCGGGAGAGAGCTCCTACAATGAGCAGTTCTTC. This translates into CASSLAGQGSGLAGESSYNEQFF. Filled out from reference TRBV13 and TRBJ2-1, the complete variable domain reads AAGVIQSPRHLIKEKRETATLKCYPIPRHDTVYWYQQGPGQDPQFLISFYEKMQSDKGSIPDRFSAQQFSDYHSELNMSSLELGDSALYFCASSLAGQGSGLAGESSYNEQFFGPGTRLTVL.

In this sample, this clonotype turned up once. The rearrangement uses TRBV14 and TRBJ1-1; D is unresolved. Looked up from germline, CDR1 is SGHDN and CDR2 is FVKESK. The CDR3 sequence is 15 residues long. Deletions cut 5 bases from V and 1 base from J, with 14 bases between. CDR3 protein: CASSRSGKGNTEAFF. The CDR3, as DNA: TGTGCCAGCAGCAGAAGTGGGAAGGGGAACACTGAAGCTTTCTTT.

V and J are TRBV7-6 and TRBJ2-3; D is unresolved. With 5 bases removed from V and 2 bases from J, the gap between germline ends came to 14 bases. Germline loops: CDR1 SGHVS, CDR2 FNYEAQ. The CDR3 extends over 15 amino acids. CDR3 amino acids: CASSPGQEFTDTQYF. The CDR3 DNA follows: TGTGCCAGCAGCCCAGGTCAGGAGTTCACAGATACGCAGTATTTT.

This chain links TRBV7-9 with TRBJ1-6; D gene uncertain. The CDR3 is 12 amino acids. Trimming removed 5 bases from V and 8 bases from J, with 7 bases in between. Looked up from germline, CDR1 is SEHNR and CDR2 is FQNEAQ (reference sequence). The CDR3 spells CASSGWDSPLHF. The CDR3 DNA is TGTGCCAGCAGCGGGTGGGATTCACCCCTCCACTTT. The full variable domain, completed using reference TRBV7-9 and TRBJ1-6, is DTGVSQNPRHKITKRGQNVTFRCDPISEHNRLYWYRQTLGQGPEFLTYFQNEAQLEKSRLLSDRFSAERPKGSFSTLEIQRTEQGDSAMYLCASSGWDSPLHFGNGTRLTVT.

This chain uses TRBV12-3 or TRBV12-4 with TRBJ2-7; 7 nucleotides agree with TRBD1. V dropped 4 bases and J dropped 6; count of bases not matched to a gene: 3. This CDR3 region has 12 residues. The CDR3 region is CASSWGQREQYF. The CDR3 bases are TGTGCCAGCAGTTGGGGACAGCGCGAGCAGTACTTC.

The CDR3 sequence is CASSEASRSGNQPQHF. The CDR3 bases are TGTGCCAGCAGTGAAGCATCCAGGTCTGGCAATCAGCCCCAGCATTTT. The rearrangement uses TRBV6-1 and TRBJ1-5; D call uncertain. The CDR3 has 16 amino acids. Per the germline V gene, CDR1 is MNHNS and CDR2 is SASEGT. V was cut by 0 bases and J by 2 bases, with 11 bases left in between.

The genes are TRBV18 and TRBJ2-7, with 7 bases aligning to TRBD1. The ends lost 5 bases at V and 3 bases at J; junction bases unmatched: 22. CDR3 size: 19 residues. Germline V gives CDR1 KGHSH, CDR2 LQKENI. The CDR3 loop reads CASSFRRGTGDSRYYEQYF. The CDR3 region has the DNA TGTGCCAGCTCATTCAGACGGGGAACCGGGGACAGCCGGTACTACGAGCAGTACTTC.

This chain connects TRBV9 to TRBJ2-3; D remains ambiguous. V was pared by 4 bases and J by 2 bases, with 5 bases between. The CDR3 is made up of 12 amino acids. Germline CDR1 SGDLS, CDR2 YYNGEE. The CDR3 DNA reads TGTGCCAGCAGCTTTAACACAGATACGCAGTATTTT. This gives the protein CASSFNTDTQYF. The entire variable domain, with the rest obtained from reference TRBV9 and TRBJ2-3, is as follows: DSGVTQTPKHLITATGQRVTLRCSPRSGDLSVYWYQQSLDQGLQFLIQYYNGEERAKGNILERFSAQQFPDLHSELNLSSLELGDSALYFCASSFNTDTQYFGPGTRLTVL.

The genes are TRBV6-5 and TRBJ1-5; the match to TRBD1 covers 8 bases. The CDR3 length is 15 residues. The V gene end was trimmed by 7 bases and the J gene end by 1 base; junction bases not matched to a gene: 6. Germline-derived CDR1 and CDR2 are MNHEY and SVGAGI. The DNA of the CDR3 is TGTGCCAGCAAAGAGGACAGGGCCAGCAATCAGCCCCAGCATTTT. This gives the protein CASKEDRASNQPQHF.

The rearrangement joins TRBV6-7 to TRBJ2-7; 8 bases match TRBD2. TRBV6-7 is an ORF; its function is uncertain. V gave up 7 bases and J gave up 4 bases; unmatched junction bases: 12. The CDR3 sequence is 15 residues long. The CDR3 nucleotides are TGTGCCAGCACCCTCGGGGGGGACAACCCATACGAGCAGTACTTC. This translates into CASTLGGDNPYEQYF.

The rearrangement joins TRBV7-9 to TRBJ2-7; TRBD2 aligns across 7 bases. Germline V CDR1 and CDR2: SEHNR, FQNEAQ (reference sequence). Trimming at V came to 1 base and at J to 2 bases, leaving 5 bases not matched to a gene. CDR3 length: 15 residues. The CDR3 loop is CASSLEAGYPYEQYF. In DNA, the CDR3 is TGTGCCAGCAGCTTAGAAGCGGGGTATCCCTACGAGCAGTACTTC.

The V call is TRBV9, the J call TRBJ1-4; D is perhaps TRBD1 (6 bases). Germline lookup yields CDR1 SGDLS and CDR2 YYNGEE. The CDR3 is made up of 17 amino acids. V was shortened by 0 bases and J by 5 bases, with 17 bases between the two germline ends. The DNA of the CDR3 is TGTGCCAGCAGCGTAGCGAAGGCGGCAGGGGCGAATGAAAAACTGTTTTTT. Residues: CASSVAKAAGANEKLFF.

This clonotype has only a few counts. V and J are TRBV19 and TRBJ2-5, with 7 bases that match TRBD2. Germline-derived CDR1 and CDR2 are LNHDA and SQIVND (reference sequence). After removal of 4 bases from V and 3 bases from J, the junction contained 2 bases not matched to a gene. The CDR3 totals 13 residues. The CDR3 protein is CASSSGSEETQYF. The CDR3 DNA sequence: TGTGCCAGTAGTAGCGGGAGTGAAGAGACCCAGTACTTC.

The genes are TRBV20-1 and TRBJ1-1; 10 nucleotides agree with TRBD1. With V trimmed by 6 bases and J by 8 bases, 9 bases remained unmatched. CDR1 and CDR2 (germline): DFQATT, SNEGSKA (reference sequence). The CDR3 loop spans 13 amino acids. Here the CDR3 reads CSAPRQGAREAFF. The CDR3 bases are TGCAGTGCCCCTCGACAGGGGGCGAGGGAAGCTTTCTTT.

This clonotype came up a few times. This chain uses TRBV12-3 or TRBV12-4 with TRBJ2-7, with 16 bases identical to TRBD2. This CDR3 contains 15 residues. Trimming at V came to 10 bases and at J to 1 base, leaving 4 bases not matched to a gene. The CDR3 DNA follows: TGTGCCAACGGGACTAGCGGGAGGGGGTCCTACGAGCAGTACTTC. Its translation: CANGTSGRGSYEQYF.

The rearrangement joins TRBV20-1 to TRBJ1-2; TRBD1 is a possible D gene (6 bases). Germline V gene sequence: CDR1 DFQATT, CDR2 SNEGSKA (reference sequence). There are 11 residues in the CDR3. Between the trimmed V and J ends, which lost 5 bases and 8 bases, there was a span of 12 bases. The CDR3 region is CSADQTGGYTF. In DNA form, the CDR3 reads TGCAGTGCTGATCAGACAGGCGGCTACACCTTC.

The V gene is TRBV2, the J gene TRBJ2-5; a weak D match, TRBD2 (6 bases). The germline V and J ends were trimmed by 11 bases and 4 bases, with 17 bases remaining between them. CDR1 and CDR2 (germline): SNHLY, FYNNEI. The CDR3 length is 13 residues. The CDR3 DNA follows: TGTGCCTGCTCCTGGGTGGAGGGAGAGACCCAGTACTTC. Translated, it gives CACSWVEGETQYF. Based on the CDR3 plus reference TRBV2 and TRBJ2-5, the full variable domain is EPEVTQTPSHQVTQMGQEVILRCVPISNHLYFYWYRQILGQKVEFLVSFYNNEISEKSEIFDDQFSVERPDGSNFTLKIRSTKLEDSAMYFCACSWVEGETQYFGPGTRLLVL.

This clonotype occurred once. The CDR3 DNA is TGTGCCAGCAGTGATACCGGACTAGCGGAGGGGTATACCGGGGAGCTGTTTTTT. Amino acid sequence: CASSDTGLAEGYTGELFF. The rearrangement links TRBV25-1 to TRBJ2-2; TRBD2 matches 10 bases. This CDR3 contains 18 residues. The V gene's germline CDR1 is MGHDK and CDR2 SYGVNS. With 3 bases clipped from V and 5 bases from J, the junction kept 12 bases outside the gene matches.

The chain uses TRBV5-1 and TRBJ2-3; D possibly matches TRBD1 or TRBD2 (6 bases each). The CDR3 spans 13 residues. Germline CDR1 and CDR2: SGHRS and YFSETQ. V shed 4 bases and J shed 4 bases, with 10 bases lying between them. The CDR3 DNA reads as TGCGCCAGCAGCGTGGAGGGGGCAGATACGCAGTATTTT. It codes for CASSVEGADTQYF.

In this sample, this clonotype turned up once. This chain uses TRBV29-1 with TRBJ2-2; TRBD1 agrees at 7 bases. The CDR3 totals 14 residues. The V gene's germline CDR1 is SQVTM and CDR2 ANQGSEA. J lost 4 bases, V lost 5 bases, and 7 bases had no gene match. The CDR3 loop reads CSVLTGTGTGELFF. The CDR3 nucleotides are TGCAGCGTTTTGACAGGGACCGGCACCGGGGAGCTGTTTTTT.

J is TRBJ1-6 and V is TRBV6-5; D possibly corresponds to TRBD1 (5 bases). CDR1 is MNHEY and CDR2 is SVGAGI in the germline V gene. Trimming cost V 0 bases and J 11 bases, with 14 bases left between them. This CDR3 region has 15 residues. The CDR3: CASSYSGTGETPLHF. The CDR3 coding sequence is TGTGCCAGCAGTTACTCGGGGACCGGAGAGACACCCCTCCACTTT.

The chain carries TRBV7-6 and TRBJ2-3, with D uncertain. The CDR3 runs to 13 residues. V gave up 3 bases and J gave up 3 bases, with 7 bases separating them. Germline V gives CDR1 SGHVS, CDR2 FNYEAQ. CDR3 protein: CASSLFVTDTQYF. CDR3 nucleotides: TGTGCCAGCAGCTTGTTTGTAACAGATACGCAGTATTTT.

For the CDR3, the DNA is TGTGCCAGCAGCGACGACAGTTTGCGGCAGTTCTTC. It translates to CASSDDSLRQFF. V and J are TRBV9 and TRBJ2-1; a possible D gene is TRBD1 (5 bases). Trimming took 3 bases from V and 12 from J, leaving 13 bases between them. This CDR3 spans 12 amino acids. Germline V CDR1 and CDR2: SGDLS, YYNGEE.

The V call is TRBV29-1, the J call TRBJ2-5, with TRBD2 identical over 12 bases. This CDR3 is 16 amino acids long. V dropped 2 bases and J dropped 4; count of bases not matched to a gene: 8. Germline V lookup: CDR1 SQVTM, CDR2 ANQGSEA. As DNA, the CDR3 is TGCAGCGTTGAACGACTAGCGGGGGATCTCCGAGAGACCCAGTACTTC. Translated, it gives CSVERLAGDLRETQYF.

This rearrangement joins TRBV6-5 to TRBJ2-1, with TRBD1 matching over 9 bases. This CDR3 contains 15 residues. Germline loops: CDR1 MNHEY, CDR2 SVGAGI. V shed 4 bases and J 7 bases; nucleotides not matched to a gene: 8. CDR3 sequence: CASSSTGTGTNEQFF. CDR3 bases: TGTGCCAGCAGTTCAACCGGGACAGGGACGAATGAGCAGTTCTTC.

This rearrangement joins TRBV18 to TRBJ1-1; D not resolved. CDR1 and CDR2 (germline): KGHSH, LQKENI. V lost 6 bases and J lost 5, with 7 bases in between. This CDR3 is built from 11 residues. CDR3 coding DNA: TGTGCCAGCTCCGACGGTACTGAAGCTTTCTTT. It codes for CASSDGTEAFF.

J is TRBJ2-7 and V is TRBV3-1, with D tentatively TRBD1 (5 bases). The CDR3 totals 14 residues. V lost 3 bases to trimming and J lost 5 bases, with 14 bases between them. The germline V gene encodes CDR1 LGHDT and CDR2 YNNKEL (reference sequence). The CDR3 loop reads CASSQVTAINEQYF. CDR3 DNA sequence: TGTGCCAGCAGCCAGGTGACAGCGATTAACGAGCAGTACTTC.

The chain uses TRBV4-1 and TRBJ2-2; D unresolved. Germline CDR1 and CDR2: MGHRA and YSYEKL. This CDR3 is built from 12 residues. Deletions cut 5 bases from V and 5 bases from J, with 6 bases between. This CDR3 reads CASSSLTGELFF. The CDR3 DNA follows: TGCGCCAGCAGCAGTCTGACCGGGGAGCTGTTTTTT.

The rearrangement links TRBV20-1 to TRBJ1-1; D gene uncertain. The germline V gene encodes CDR1 DFQATT and CDR2 SNEGSKA (reference sequence). This CDR3 comprises 12 residues. V was cut by 5 bases and J by 7 bases, with 14 bases left in between. The CDR3 nucleotides read TGCAGTGCTGAGACACACTATCTTGAAGCTTTCTTT. It is translated as CSAETHYLEAFF.